This T cell receptor beta chain comes out of a study of CXCR3-negative and CXCR3-positive naive CD8 T cells. Regarding the study as a whole: CXCR3-positive naive cells had more hydrophobic TRB CDR3s than CXCR3-negative naive cells.

Germline values: CDR1 MDHEN, CDR2 SYDVKM. The CDR3 runs 14 residues. Each TRB cDNA library was prepared by 5' RACE (with UMI labels). From the 5' RACE reads, TCRdb lists one entry per CDR3 protein and no DNA. The sample includes under 150,000 distinct CDR3 sequences. With regard to this clonotype: The antigen is not known.

Triplicate sorts, 300,000 or so cells apiece, were made for each CD8+ T cell subset. Naive CD8+ T lymphocytes were specified as CD45RO-CCR7+CD27+CD95-. The sequence came from a human donor in good health. Some clones in this sample may be carry-over from other donors' samples. V gene TRBV28 combines with J gene TRBJ2-1. The sequenced sample was naive CXCR3+ CD8+ T cells from blood. Documented subset: CD45RO-CCR7+CD27+CD95- naive CD8+ T cells expressing CXCR3 (TNR3+). CDR3 residues: CASSTGSSYNEQFF.